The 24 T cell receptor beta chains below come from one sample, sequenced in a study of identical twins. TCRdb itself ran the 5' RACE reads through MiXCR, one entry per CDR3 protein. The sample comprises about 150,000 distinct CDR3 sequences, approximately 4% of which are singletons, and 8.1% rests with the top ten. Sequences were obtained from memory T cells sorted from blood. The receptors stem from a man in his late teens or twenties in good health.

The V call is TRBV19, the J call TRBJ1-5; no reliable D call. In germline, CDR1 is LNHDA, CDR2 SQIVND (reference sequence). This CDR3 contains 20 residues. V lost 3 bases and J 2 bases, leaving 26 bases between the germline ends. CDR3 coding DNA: TGTGCCAGTAGTATGCCAGGTGGCAGCGTCCACCTCGGGGGCAATCAGCCCCAGCATTTT. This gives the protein CASSMPGGSVHLGGNQPQHF.

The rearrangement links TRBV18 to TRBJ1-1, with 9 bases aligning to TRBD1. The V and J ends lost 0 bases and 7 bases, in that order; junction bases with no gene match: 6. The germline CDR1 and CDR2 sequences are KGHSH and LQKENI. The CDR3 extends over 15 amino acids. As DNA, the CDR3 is TGTGCCAGCTCACCACCCGGACAGGGGACGCTTGAAGCTTTCTTT. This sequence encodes CASSPPGQGTLEAFF.

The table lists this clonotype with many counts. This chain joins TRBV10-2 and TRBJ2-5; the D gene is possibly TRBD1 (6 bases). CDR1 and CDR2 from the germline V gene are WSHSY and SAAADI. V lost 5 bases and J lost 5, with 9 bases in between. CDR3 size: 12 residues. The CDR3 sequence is CASSSGAETQYF. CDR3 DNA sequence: TGCGCCAGCAGTTCAGGGGCCGAGACCCAGTACTTC.

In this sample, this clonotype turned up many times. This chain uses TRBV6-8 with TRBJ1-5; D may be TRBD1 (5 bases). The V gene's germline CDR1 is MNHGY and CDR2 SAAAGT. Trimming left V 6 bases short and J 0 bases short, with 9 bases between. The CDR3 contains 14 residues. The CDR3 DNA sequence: TGTGCCAGCAGGCACAGGATTAGCAATCAGCCCCAGCATTTT. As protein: CASRHRISNQPQHF.

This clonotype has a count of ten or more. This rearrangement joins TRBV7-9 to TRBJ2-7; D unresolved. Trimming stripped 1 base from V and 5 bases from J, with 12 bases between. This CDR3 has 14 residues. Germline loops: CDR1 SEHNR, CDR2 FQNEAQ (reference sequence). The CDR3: CASSLGGQVHEQYV. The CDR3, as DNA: TGTGCCAGCAGCTTAGGAGGTCAGGTCCACGAGCAGTACGTC.

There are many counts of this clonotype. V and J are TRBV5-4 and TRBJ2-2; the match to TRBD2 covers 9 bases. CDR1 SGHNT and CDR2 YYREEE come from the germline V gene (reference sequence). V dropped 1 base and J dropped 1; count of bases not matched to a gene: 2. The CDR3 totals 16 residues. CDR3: CASSLKAGGNTGELFF. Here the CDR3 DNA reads TGTGCCAGCAGCTTGAAAGCGGGAGGGAACACCGGGGAGCTGTTTTTT.

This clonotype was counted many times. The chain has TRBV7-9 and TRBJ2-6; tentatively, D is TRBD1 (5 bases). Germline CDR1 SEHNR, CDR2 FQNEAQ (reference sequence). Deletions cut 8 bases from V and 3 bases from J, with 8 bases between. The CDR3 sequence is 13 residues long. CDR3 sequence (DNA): TGTGCCAGCGGAACAGGTGGGGCCAACGTCCTGACTTTC. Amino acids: CASGTGGANVLTF.

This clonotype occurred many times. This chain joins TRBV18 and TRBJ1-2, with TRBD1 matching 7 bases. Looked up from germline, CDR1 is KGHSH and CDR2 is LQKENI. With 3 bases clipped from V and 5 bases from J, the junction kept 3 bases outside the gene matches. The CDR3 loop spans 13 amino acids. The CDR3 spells CASSPGQMYGYTF. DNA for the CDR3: TGTGCCAGCTCACCGGGACAGATGTATGGCTACACCTTC.

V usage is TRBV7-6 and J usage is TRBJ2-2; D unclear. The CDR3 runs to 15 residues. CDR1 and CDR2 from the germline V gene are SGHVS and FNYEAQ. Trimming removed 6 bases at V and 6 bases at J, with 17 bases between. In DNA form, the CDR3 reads TGTGCCAGCAGTCGGATCACTTCCCCGGCCGGGGAGCTGTTTTTT. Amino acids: CASSRITSPAGELFF.

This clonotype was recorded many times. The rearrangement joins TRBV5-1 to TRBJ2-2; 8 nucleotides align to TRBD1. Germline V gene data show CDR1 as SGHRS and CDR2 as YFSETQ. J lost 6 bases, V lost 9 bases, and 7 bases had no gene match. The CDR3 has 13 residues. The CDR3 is CATGQGRSGELFF. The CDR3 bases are TGCGCCACAGGACAGGGAAGGTCCGGGGAGCTGTTTTTT.

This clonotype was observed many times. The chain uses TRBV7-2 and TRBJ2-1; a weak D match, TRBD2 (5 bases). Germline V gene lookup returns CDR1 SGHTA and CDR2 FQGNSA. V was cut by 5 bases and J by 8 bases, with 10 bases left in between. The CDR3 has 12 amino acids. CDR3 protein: CASSGEGDEQFF. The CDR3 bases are TGTGCCAGCAGCGGAGAGGGAGATGAGCAGTTCTTC.

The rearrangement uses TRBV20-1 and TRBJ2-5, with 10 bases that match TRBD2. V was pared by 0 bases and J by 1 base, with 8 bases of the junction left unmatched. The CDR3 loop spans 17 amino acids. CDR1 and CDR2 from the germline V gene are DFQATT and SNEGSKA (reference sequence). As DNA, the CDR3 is TGCAGTGCTAGAGAGATCAGGACTAGCGGCCCCCAAGAGACCCAGTACTTC. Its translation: CSAREIRTSGPQETQYF.

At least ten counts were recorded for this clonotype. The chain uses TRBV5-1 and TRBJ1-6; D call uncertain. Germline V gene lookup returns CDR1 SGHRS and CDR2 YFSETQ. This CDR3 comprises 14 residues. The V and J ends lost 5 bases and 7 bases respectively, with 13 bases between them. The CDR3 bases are TGCGCCAGCAGGGAGGGAAATCCAAATTCACCCCTCCACTTT. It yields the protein CASREGNPNSPLHF.

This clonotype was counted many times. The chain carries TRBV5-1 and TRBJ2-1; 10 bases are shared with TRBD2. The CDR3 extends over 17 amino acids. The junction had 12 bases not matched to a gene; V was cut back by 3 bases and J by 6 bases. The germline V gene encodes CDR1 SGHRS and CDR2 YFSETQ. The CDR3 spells CASSWPSSGSTGNEQFF. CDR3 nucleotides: TGCGCCAGCAGCTGGCCGTCTAGCGGGAGTACGGGCAATGAGCAGTTCTTC. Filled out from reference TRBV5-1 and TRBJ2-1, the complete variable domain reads KAGVTQTPRYLIKTRGQQVTLSCSPISGHRSVSWYQQTPGQGLQFLFEYFSETQRNKGNFPGRFSGRQFSNSRSEMNVSTLELGDSALYLCASSWPSSGSTGNEQFFGPGTRLTVL.

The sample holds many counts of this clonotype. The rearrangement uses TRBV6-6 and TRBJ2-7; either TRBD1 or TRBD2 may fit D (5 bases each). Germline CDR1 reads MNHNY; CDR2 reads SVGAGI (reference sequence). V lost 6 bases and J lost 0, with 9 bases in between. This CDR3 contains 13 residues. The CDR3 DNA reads TGTGCCAGCAGGCCCGGGACCTCCTACGAGCAGTACGTC. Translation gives CASRPGTSYEQYV.

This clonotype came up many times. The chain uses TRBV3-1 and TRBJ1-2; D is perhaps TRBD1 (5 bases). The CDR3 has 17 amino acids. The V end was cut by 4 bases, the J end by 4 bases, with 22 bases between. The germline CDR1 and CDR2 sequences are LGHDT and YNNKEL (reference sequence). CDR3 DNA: TGTGCCAGCAGCCCAGGCTCCGGAGACCCGGGACGCTATGGCTACACCTTC. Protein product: CASSPGSGDPGRYGYTF.

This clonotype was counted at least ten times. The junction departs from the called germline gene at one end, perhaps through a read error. CDR3 coding DNA: TGTGCCAGCAGCGTAACTCAAGATACGCAGTATTTT. Translating gives CASSVTQDTQYF. The chain employs TRBV7-3 and TRBJ2-3; no reliable D call. The CDR3 covers 12 residues. The germline V gene has CDR1 SGHTA and CDR2 FQGTGA.

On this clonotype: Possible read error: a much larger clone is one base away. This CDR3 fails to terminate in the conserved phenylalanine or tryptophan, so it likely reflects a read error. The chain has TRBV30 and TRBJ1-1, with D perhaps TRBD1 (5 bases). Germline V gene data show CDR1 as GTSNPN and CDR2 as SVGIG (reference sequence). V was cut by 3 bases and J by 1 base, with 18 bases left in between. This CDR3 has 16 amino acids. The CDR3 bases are TGTGCCTGGAGACCACTCGCAGGGATCCAGAACACTGAAGCTTTCTAT. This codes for CAWRPLAGIQNTEAFY.

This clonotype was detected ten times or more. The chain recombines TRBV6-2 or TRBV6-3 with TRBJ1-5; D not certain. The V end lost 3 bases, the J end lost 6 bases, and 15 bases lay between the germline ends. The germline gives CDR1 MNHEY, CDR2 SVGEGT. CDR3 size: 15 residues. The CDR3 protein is CASSYGEGRPQPQHF. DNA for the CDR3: TGTGCCAGCAGTTATGGGGAGGGCAGACCTCAGCCCCAGCATTTT.

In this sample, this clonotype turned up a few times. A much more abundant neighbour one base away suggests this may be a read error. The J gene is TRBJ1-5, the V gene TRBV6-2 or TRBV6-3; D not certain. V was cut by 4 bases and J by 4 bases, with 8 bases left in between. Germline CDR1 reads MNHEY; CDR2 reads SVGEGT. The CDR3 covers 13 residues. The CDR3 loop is CASSCWTNQPQHF. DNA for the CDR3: TGTGCCAGCAGTTGCTGGACGAATCAGCCCCAGCATTTT.

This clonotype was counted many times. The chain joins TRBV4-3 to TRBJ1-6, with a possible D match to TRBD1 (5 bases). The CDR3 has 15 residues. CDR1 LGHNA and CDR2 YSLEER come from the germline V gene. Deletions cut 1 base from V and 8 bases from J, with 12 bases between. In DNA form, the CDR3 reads TGCGCCAGCAGCCAAGGGAGGGGCGTTGATTCACCCCTCCACTTT. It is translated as CASSQGRGVDSPLHF.

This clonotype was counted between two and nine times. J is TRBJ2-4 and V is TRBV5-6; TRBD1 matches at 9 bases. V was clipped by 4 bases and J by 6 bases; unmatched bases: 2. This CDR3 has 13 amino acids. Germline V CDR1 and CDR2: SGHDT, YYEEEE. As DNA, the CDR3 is TGTGCCAGCAGCATGGGACAGGGAAACATTCAGTACTTC. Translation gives CASSMGQGNIQYF.

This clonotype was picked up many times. CDR3 nucleotide sequence: TGTGCCAGCAGTTCAATGACAGAAAGCTACGAGCAGTACGTC. It encodes CASSSMTESYEQYV. The chain combines TRBV6-2 or TRBV6-3 with TRBJ2-7; tentative D call: TRBD1 (5 bases). The CDR3 has 14 amino acids. Germline V CDR1 and CDR2: MNHEY, SVGEGT. Trimming cost V 4 bases and J 3 bases, with 13 bases left between them.

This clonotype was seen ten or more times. In nucleotides, the CDR3 is TGTGCCAGCAGCCCTGCAGGGGGGTATCAGCCCCAGCATTTT. Its protein product is CASSPAGGYQPQHF. The rearrangement uses TRBV3-1 and TRBJ1-5; 7 positions agree with TRBD1. J lost 5 bases, V lost 4 bases, and 5 bases had no gene match. The CDR3 extends over 14 amino acids. Germline V gene data show CDR1 as LGHDT and CDR2 as YNNKEL (reference sequence).